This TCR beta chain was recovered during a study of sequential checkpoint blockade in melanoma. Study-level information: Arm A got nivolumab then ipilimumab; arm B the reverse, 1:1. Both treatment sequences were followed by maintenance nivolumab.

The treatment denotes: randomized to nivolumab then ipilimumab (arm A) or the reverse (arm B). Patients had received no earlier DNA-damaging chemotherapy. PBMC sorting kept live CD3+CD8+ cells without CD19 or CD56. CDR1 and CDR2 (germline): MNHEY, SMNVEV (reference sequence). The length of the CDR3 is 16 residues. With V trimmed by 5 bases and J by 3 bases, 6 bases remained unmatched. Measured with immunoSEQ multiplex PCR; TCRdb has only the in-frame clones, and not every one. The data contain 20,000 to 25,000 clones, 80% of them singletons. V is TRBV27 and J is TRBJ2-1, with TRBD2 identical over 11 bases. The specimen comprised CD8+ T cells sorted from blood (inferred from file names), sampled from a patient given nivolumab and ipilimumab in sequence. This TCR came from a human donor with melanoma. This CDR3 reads CASSVQLAGVYNEQFF. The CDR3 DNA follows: TGTGCCAGCAGTGTCCAACTAGCGGGAGTCTACAATGAGCAGTTCTTC.